The sequence of this T cell receptor (beta chain) was determined in a study of blood T cell repertoires in COVID-19. The wider study: Sites across the United States, Italy and Spain contributed samples from acute and convalescent COVID-19. T cells, B-cell-depleted T cells, or PBMCs provided the cDNA or gDNA that served as material.

The germline CDR1 and CDR2 sequences are MNHEY and SVGAGI. With 6 bases clipped from V and 11 bases from J, the junction kept 13 bases outside the gene matches. This CDR3 is built from 14 residues. Authors' methods: Amplifying reference gene primers gave estimates of nucleated cell counts. The protocol was immunoSEQ multiplex PCR, while the TCRdb copy is restricted to in-frame clones and leaves out a portion. V and J calls and clone size are copied from that table; D and trimming were computed from the DNA. The sample carries some 31,000 clones, 85% recorded once. This clonotype was obtained from a woman in her sixties or seventies with active COVID-19. The gene calls are TRBV6-5 and TRBJ1-1, with 9 nucleotides matching TRBD1. The sample comprised peripheral blood. The DNA of the CDR3 is TGTGCCAGCAGCCTCATAACAGGACAGGGGAAGGCTTTCTTT. Its translation is CASSLITGQGKAFF.